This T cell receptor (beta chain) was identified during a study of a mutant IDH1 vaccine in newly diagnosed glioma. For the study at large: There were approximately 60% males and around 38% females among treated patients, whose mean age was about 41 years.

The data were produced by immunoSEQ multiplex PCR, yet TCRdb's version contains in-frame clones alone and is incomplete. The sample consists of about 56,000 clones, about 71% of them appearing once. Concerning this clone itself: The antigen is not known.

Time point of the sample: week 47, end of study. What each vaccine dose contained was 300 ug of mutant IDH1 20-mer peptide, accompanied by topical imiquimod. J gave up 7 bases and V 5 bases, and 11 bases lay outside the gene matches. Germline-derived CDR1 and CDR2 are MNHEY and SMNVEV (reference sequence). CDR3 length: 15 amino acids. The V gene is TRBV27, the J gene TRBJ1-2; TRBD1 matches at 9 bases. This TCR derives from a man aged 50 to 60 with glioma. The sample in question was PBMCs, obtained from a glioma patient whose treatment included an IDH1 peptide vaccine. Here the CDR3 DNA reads TGTGCCAGCAGTGGTCCGGGACAGGGAATCCTTGGCTACACCTTC. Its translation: CASSGPGQGILGYTF.